These 27 T cell receptor beta chains came from one sample sequenced in a study of T cells in Graves' hyperthyroidism and ophthalmopathy. Amplification yielded TCR beta CDR3 regions, with RNA transcripts as the source. The HTBI primer set served for first-round RT-PCR of the TCR CDR3. A single record per CDR3 protein comes from TCRdb applying MiXCR to the multiplex PCR reads. This sample has approximately 330,000 distinct CDR3 sequences, with roughly 18% found just once. The specimen was blood. Every receptor here comes from a woman between 45 and 60 years old with Graves' hyperthyroidism.

This clonotype was detected ten times or more. The CDR3 nucleotides are TGTGCCAGCAGTGAAGCGAGAAGGTGGGACACTGAAGCTTTCTTT. This encodes CASSEARRWDTEAFF. The rearrangement joins TRBV2 to TRBJ1-1; D unresolved. Germline V gene sequence: CDR1 SNHLY, CDR2 FYNNEI. CDR3 length: 15 residues. Deletions cut 0 bases from V and 3 bases from J, with 11 bases between.

This chain links TRBV5-1 with TRBJ2-7, with a weak D call TRBD2 (6 bases). This CDR3 has 14 amino acids. Trimming removed 4 bases from V and 1 base from J, with 12 bases in between. Germline V gives CDR1 SGHRS, CDR2 YFSETQ. CDR3 in DNA: TGCGCCAGCAGCGTAGCGGAGGGATCCTACGAGCAGTACTTC. It translates to CASSVAEGSYEQYF.

This clonotype was counted at least ten times. This chain uses TRBV7-2 with TRBJ2-7; TRBD1 might be the D (5 bases). In germline, CDR1 is SGHTA, CDR2 FQGNSA. There are 14 residues in the CDR3. The V end lost 5 bases, the J end lost 2 bases, and 13 bases lay between the germline ends. CDR3 in DNA: TGTGCCAGCAGCCCAGAGACAGTGACCTACGAGCAGTACTTC. This gives the protein CASSPETVTYEQYF.

This clonotype occurred a few times. The rearrangement joins TRBV12-3 or TRBV12-4 to TRBJ1-5, with 10 bases matching TRBD1. The junction had 5 bases not matched to a gene; V was cut back by 3 bases and J by 3 bases. This CDR3 has 16 amino acids. The CDR3 DNA follows: TGTGCCAGCAGTTTTGGGACAGGGGTCCTCAATCAGCCCCAGCATTTT. Amino acid sequence: CASSFGTGVLNQPQHF.

The rearrangement links TRBV7-9 to TRBJ2-7; D is possibly TRBD2 (6 bases). The V end lost 4 bases, the J end lost 3 bases, and 13 bases lay between the germline ends. Germline CDR1 is SEHNR and CDR2 is FQNEAQ (reference sequence). CDR3 length equals 14 residues. The CDR3 loop is CASSSRDGGYEQYF. DNA for the CDR3: TGTGCCAGCAGCTCGAGGGACGGGGGCTACGAGCAGTACTTC. Based on the CDR3 plus reference TRBV7-9 and TRBJ2-7, the full variable domain is DTGVSQNPRHKITKRGQNVTFRCDPISEHNRLYWYRQTLGQGPEFLTYFQNEAQLEKSRLLSDRFSAERPKGSFSTLEIQRTEQGDSAMYLCASSSRDGGYEQYFGPGTRLTVT.

This clonotype was recorded many times. The gene calls are TRBV2 and TRBJ2-5; 13 bases line up with TRBD2. This CDR3 has 15 residues. V lost 4 bases to trimming and J lost 5 bases; unmatched junction nucleotides: 4. Germline assignment: CDR1 SNHLY and CDR2 FYNNEI. The CDR3 DNA is TGTGCCAGCAGTGCGACTAGCGGGAGGAGGGAGACCCAGTACTTC. This translates into CASSATSGRRETQYF.

This clonotype was detected many times. The chain is built from TRBV18 and TRBJ1-2; D possibly corresponds to TRBD1 (5 bases). The V and J ends lost 0 bases and 2 bases respectively, with 7 bases between them. This CDR3 contains 14 residues. The germline CDR1 and CDR2 sequences are KGHSH and LQKENI. This CDR3 is CASSPPTANYGYTF. CDR3 coding DNA: TGTGCCAGCTCACCACCGACAGCAAACTATGGCTACACCTTC.

CDR3 sequence reads: CSARDLRLAGGSSSYEQYF. CDR3 sequence (DNA): TGCAGTGCTAGAGATCTCCGACTAGCGGGAGGGTCGAGCTCCTACGAGCAGTACTTC. This sequence joins TRBV20-1 and TRBJ2-7; 14 bases align to TRBD2. V was pared by 0 bases and J by 0 bases, with 10 bases of the junction left unmatched. CDR1 and CDR2 from the germline V gene are DFQATT and SNEGSKA (reference sequence). The CDR3 has 19 residues.

The chain carries TRBV10-3 and TRBJ1-5; 9 bases are a match to TRBD1. The V and J ends lost 4 bases and 7 bases, in that order; junction bases with no gene match: 2. The CDR3 contains 13 residues. Germline V lookup: CDR1 ENHRY, CDR2 SYGVKD. CDR3 residues: CAISGDREQPQHF. DNA for the CDR3: TGTGCCATCAGTGGGGACAGGGAACAGCCCCAGCATTTT.

The chain uses TRBV30 and TRBJ2-7, with D unclear. The V gene lost 4 bases and the J gene lost 5 bases, with 15 bases spanning the gap. This CDR3 comprises 13 residues. Germline V gene sequence: CDR1 GTSNPN, CDR2 SVGIG (reference sequence). The chain's CDR3 is CAWTIGSAHEQYF. CDR3 sequence (DNA): TGTGCCTGGACCATTGGTAGTGCCCACGAGCAGTACTTC. The full variable domain, in which reference TRBV30 and TRBJ2-7 provide the parts outside the CDR3, is SQTIHQWPATLVQPVGSPLSLECTVEGTSNPNLYWYRQAAGRGLQLLFYSVGIGQISSEVPQNLSASRPQDRQFILSSKKLLLSDSGFYLCAWTIGSAHEQYFGPGTRLTVT.

This clonotype appeared many times. The chain joins TRBV12-3 or TRBV12-4 to TRBJ1-1; D is unresolved. The CDR3 contains 12 residues. V was shortened by 6 bases and J by 5 bases, with 10 bases between the two germline ends. The CDR3 sequence: CASRRAQTEAFF. In DNA form, the CDR3 reads TGTGCCAGCAGGCGAGCTCAAACTGAAGCTTTCTTT.

This clonotype was detected a few times. The V and J genes are TRBV30 and TRBJ1-4; 9 bases fit TRBD1. The germline V gene has CDR1 GTSNPN and CDR2 SVGIG (reference sequence). With V trimmed by 1 base and J by 12 bases, 6 bases remained unmatched. The CDR3 covers 13 residues. DNA of the CDR3: TGTGCCTGGAGTGCAGACAGGGGGGCAGAACTGTTTTTT. Protein product: CAWSADRGAELFF.

The table lists this clonotype with a few counts. The rearrangement joins TRBV6-2 or TRBV6-3 to TRBJ1-4; possibly TRBD1 for D (5 bases). V gave up 2 bases and J gave up 4 bases, with 23 bases separating them. This CDR3 spans 19 amino acids. CDR1 MNHEY and CDR2 SVGEGT come from the germline V gene. The CDR3 reads CASSYPMGRAGRDNEKLFF. The CDR3 coding sequence is TGTGCCAGCAGTTACCCAATGGGGCGTGCCGGAAGGGATAATGAAAAACTGTTTTTT.

This clonotype was seen a few times. V gene TRBV20-1 combines with J gene TRBJ2-4; D might be TRBD2 (7 bases). CDR3 length: 16 amino acids. Germline V gives CDR1 DFQATT, CDR2 SNEGSKA (reference sequence). Trimming took off 0 bases at V and 6 bases at J, with 18 bases between the two ends. The CDR3 nucleotides are TGCAGTGCTAGAGATAAGGGGGGGGAAAGGGTAAACATTCAGTACTTC. Its protein product is CSARDKGGERVNIQYF.

This clonotype came up many times. V usage is TRBV7-2 and J usage is TRBJ2-3; 12 bases fit TRBD2. The CDR3 totals 18 residues. The V segment lost 1 base and the J segment 1 base; nucleotides outside the gene matches: 6. Germline V lookup: CDR1 SGHTA, CDR2 FQGNSA. CDR3 nucleotide sequence: TGTGCCAGCAGCTTAGGGCTAGCGGGGGGGCGGGGCACAGATACGCAGTATTTT. Amino acids: CASSLGLAGGRGTDTQYF.

This clonotype has at least ten counts. The chain combines TRBV11-2 with TRBJ2-1, with 10 bases aligning to TRBD2. CDR1 and CDR2 from the germline V gene are SGHAT and FQNNGV. Unmatched junction bases numbered 5, after V lost 3 bases and J lost 6 bases. The CDR3 is made up of 15 amino acids. Here the CDR3 reads CASSFQLAGFNEQFF. The CDR3 nucleotides are TGTGCCAGCAGCTTCCAACTAGCGGGGTTCAATGAGCAGTTCTTC.

This clonotype was picked up many times. The gene calls are TRBV7-3 and TRBJ2-3; possibly TRBD1 for D (6 bases). The CDR3 consists of 17 residues. Trimming took 5 bases from V and 2 from J, leaving 20 bases between them. CDR1 SGHTA and CDR2 FQGTGA come from the germline V gene. CDR3 nucleotides: TGTGCCAGCAGCGTGACCGGGCAGGGGACCAACACAGATACGCAGTATTTT. Translation gives CASSVTGQGTNTDTQYF.

This clonotype appeared many times. V usage is TRBV10-2 and J usage is TRBJ2-3; D call uncertain. V lost 3 bases and J lost 0, with 4 bases in between. Germline V CDR1 and CDR2: WSHSY, SAAADI. CDR3 length: 13 amino acids. The CDR3 DNA reads TGCGCCAGCAGTGATTATAGCACAGATACGCAGTATTTT. It encodes CASSDYSTDTQYF.

This clonotype was counted between two and nine times. CDR3 loop: CAISESTGGSYEQYF. In DNA, the CDR3 is TGTGCCATCAGTGAGTCCACAGGGGGTTCCTACGAGCAGTACTTC. J is TRBJ2-7 and V is TRBV10-3, with 8 bases that match TRBD1. CDR3 length equals 15 residues. Trimming cost V 0 bases and J 1 base; bases outside gene matches: 2. From germline, CDR1 is ENHRY and CDR2 SYGVKD.

This clonotype was counted many times. This chain uses TRBV11-2 with TRBJ2-1; 10 bases map to TRBD2. Germline-derived CDR1 and CDR2 are SGHAT and FQNNGV. CDR3 length: 16 amino acids. V was clipped by 4 bases and J by 1 base; unmatched bases: 4. CDR3 loop: CASSSRTSGSYNEQFF. In DNA, the CDR3 is TGTGCCAGCAGCTCCCGGACTAGCGGTTCCTACAATGAGCAGTTCTTC.

This sequence joins TRBV10-3 and TRBJ2-6, with 11 bases aligning to TRBD1. This CDR3 has 16 amino acids. Germline V lookup: CDR1 ENHRY, CDR2 SYGVKD. V gave up 8 bases and J gave up 1 base; unmatched junction bases: 4. The DNA of the CDR3 is TGTGCCATCCCTGGACAGGGGGCGTCTGGGGCCAACGTCCTGACTTTC. Translation gives CAIPGQGASGANVLTF.

This clonotype was seen many times. The rearrangement uses TRBV7-8 and TRBJ2-3; D perhaps matches TRBD2 (6 bases). V lost 5 bases and J 5 bases, leaving 26 bases between the germline ends. Per the germline V gene, CDR1 is SGHVS and CDR2 is FQNEAQ. CDR3 length equals 18 residues. CDR3 DNA: TGTGCCAGCAGCCCCCACTACCTCGGGGGAAGGCAGGGAGATACGCAGTATTTT. Its translation: CASSPHYLGGRQGDTQYF.

The rearrangement uses TRBV9 and TRBJ2-1; 7 bases fit TRBD1. The germline CDR1 and CDR2 sequences are SGDLS and YYNGEE. V lost 2 bases to trimming and J lost 5 bases; unmatched junction nucleotides: 7. CDR3 length: 15 residues. This CDR3 reads CASSVEGADNNEQFF. The CDR3 coding sequence is TGTGCCAGCAGCGTCGAGGGGGCCGATAACAATGAGCAGTTCTTC.

The gene calls are TRBV28 and TRBJ1-2, with D possibly being TRBD1 (6 bases). Per germline, CDR1 MDHEN and CDR2 SYDVKM. The CDR3 consists of 14 residues. V lost 1 base, J lost 12 bases, and 18 bases lay in between. The CDR3 nucleotides are TGTGCCAGCAGTTTATTAAGGGGGGCGCGTGCTAACACCTTC. Translating gives CASSLLRGARANTF.

This clonotype was detected many times. The chain couples TRBV15 to TRBJ1-1; the D gene is possibly TRBD1 (5 bases). With 3 bases removed from V and 0 bases from J, the gap between germline ends came to 20 bases. The germline gives CDR1 LNHNV, CDR2 YYDKDF (reference sequence). The CDR3 runs to 18 residues. As DNA, the CDR3 is TGTGCCACCAGCAGTGATCAGGGAACCTCGTCCATGAACACTGAAGCTTTCTTT. Protein sequence: CATSSDQGTSSMNTEAFF.

This rearrangement joins TRBV14 to TRBJ2-1, with 11 bases fitting TRBD2. In germline, CDR1 is SGHDN, CDR2 FVKESK. This CDR3 has 16 residues. V lost 4 bases to trimming and J lost 6 bases; unmatched junction nucleotides: 8. CDR3 region: CASSRAGTSGCNEQFF. CDR3 DNA sequence: TGTGCCAGCAGCCGAGCCGGGACTAGCGGTTGCAATGAGCAGTTCTTC.

This clonotype was detected many times. This chain connects TRBV20-1 to TRBJ1-6; tentative D call: TRBD1 (5 bases). The CDR3 spans 14 residues. Germline V gene lookup returns CDR1 DFQATT and CDR2 SNEGSKA (reference sequence). V lost 5 bases and J 7 bases, leaving 15 bases between the germline ends. CDR3 amino acids: CSADGPGGNSPLHF. In DNA form, the CDR3 reads TGCAGTGCTGATGGCCCCGGGGGGAATTCACCCCTCCACTTT.